Following are 25 T cell receptor beta chains from one sample sequenced in a study of OX40 agonist ivuxolimab in advanced cancers. This table comes from immunoSEQ multiplex PCR, and its TCRdb copy is limited to in-frame clones, with some not included. The sample comprises some 81,000 clones, 87% of which are singletons, and roughly 6.3% rests with the top ten. This specimen consisted of CD4+ or CD8+ T cells sorted from blood, obtained in a trial of the OX40 agonist ivuxolimab. Receptors were obtained from an adult with an advanced solid tumor such as melanoma, head and neck, liver or kidney cancer.

This rearrangement joins TRBV5-1 to TRBJ1-3, with a tentative D call TRBD1 (5 bases). Germline CDR1 is SGHRS and CDR2 is YFSETQ. V was trimmed by 0 bases and J by 8 bases, leaving 15 bases between them. CDR3 length: 15 amino acids. CDR3 DNA sequence: TGCGCCAGCAGCTTGGCCCCCGGGACCAGGGACACCATATATTTT. This encodes CASSLAPGTRDTIYF.

The rearrangement links TRBV30 to TRBJ1-3; tentatively, D is TRBD1 (5 bases). The germline V gene encodes CDR1 GTSNPN and CDR2 SVGIG (reference sequence). The ends were cut back, 0 bases at V and 2 bases at J, with 8 bases in the middle. The CDR3 has 14 residues. The CDR3 sequence is CAWSVGATGNTIYF. The CDR3 DNA is TGTGCCTGGAGTGTAGGGGCAACTGGAAACACCATATATTTT.

The genes are TRBV29-1 and TRBJ2-7, with 7 bases matching TRBD1. Germline trimming cut 7 bases from V and 3 bases from J; bases unmatched to any gene: 6. Per germline, CDR1 SQVTM and CDR2 ANQGSEA. The CDR3 runs to 12 residues. CDR3 amino acids: CSAGDSRYEQYF. CDR3 bases: TGCAGCGCTGGGGACAGCCGCTACGAGCAGTACTTC.

A few counts support this clone. The chain joins TRBV19 to TRBJ1-6, with 10 positions matching TRBD1. Germline V lookup: CDR1 LNHDA, CDR2 SQIVND (reference sequence). Trimming cost V 4 bases and J 10 bases; bases outside gene matches: 4. The CDR3 consists of 14 residues. CDR3: CASSTTGGQSPLHF. CDR3 DNA sequence: TGTGCCAGTAGTACGACAGGGGGCCAGTCACCCCTCCACTTT. The whole variable domain, filled in from reference TRBV19 and TRBJ1-6, reads DGGITQSPKYLFRKEGQNVTLSCEQNLNHDAMYWYRQDPGQGLRLIYYSQIVNDFQKGDIAEGYSVSREKKESFPLTVTSAQKNPTAFYLCASSTTGGQSPLHFGNGTRLTVT.

The chain carries TRBV21-1 and TRBJ2-7. TRBV21-1 is reported as a pseudogene. The CDR3 extends over 18 amino acids. The DNA of the CDR3 is TGTGCCAGCAGCAAAGAGGGCCGGGGCCCACCTACACCCTACGAGCAGTACTTC. Amino acid sequence: CASSKEGRGPPTPYEQYF.

The chain combines TRBV6-6 with TRBJ1-6; D not resolved. The germline gives CDR1 MNHNY, CDR2 SVGAGI (reference sequence). The CDR3 has 13 residues. V was trimmed by 7 bases and J by 2 bases, leaving 6 bases between them. In DNA, the CDR3 is TGTGCCAGCACGGAGACCTATAATTCACCCCTCCACTTT. This gives the protein CASTETYNSPLHF.

The chain carries TRBV7-3 and TRBJ2-7; TRBD1 is a possible D gene (5 bases). Germline V lookup: CDR1 SGHTA, CDR2 FQGTGA. V dropped 4 bases and J dropped 12 bases, with 19 bases sitting between them. This CDR3 is 13 amino acids long. The CDR3 is CASSSATSGWAYF. Here the CDR3 DNA reads TGTGCCAGCAGCTCCGCCACGTCAGGGTGGGCGTACTTC.

This chain connects TRBV5-4 to TRBJ2-2; 8 bases align to TRBD1. The CDR3 length is 17 residues. In germline, CDR1 is SGHNT, CDR2 YYREEE (reference sequence). With 3 bases clipped from V and 0 bases from J, the junction kept 7 bases outside the gene matches. DNA of the CDR3: TGTGCCAGCAGCTCTCTCAACAGGGGGTCGAACACCGGGGAGCTGTTTTTT. Protein sequence: CASSSLNRGSNTGELFF.

The CDR3 region is CASSPSGDETQYF. In DNA form, the CDR3 reads TGCGCCAGCAGCCCATCCGGGGATGAGACCCAGTACTTC. The chain has TRBV5-1 and TRBJ2-5; weak D call: TRBD2 (5 bases). V shed 4 bases and J shed 5 bases, with 12 bases lying between them. CDR1 is SGHRS and CDR2 is YFSETQ in the germline V gene. The CDR3 has 13 amino acids.

The rearrangement joins TRBV2 to TRBJ1-3, with D maybe TRBD1 (6 bases). CDR1 and CDR2 (germline): SNHLY, FYNNEI. Trimming removed 8 bases from V and 0 bases from J, with 14 bases in between. The CDR3 totals 15 residues. The CDR3 is CASGAQGFSGNTIYF. In DNA, the CDR3 is TGTGCCAGCGGAGCACAGGGATTCTCTGGAAACACCATATATTTT.

The gene calls are TRBV10-3 and TRBJ1-2, with D possibly matching TRBD1 (5 bases). Deletions cut 5 bases from V and 7 bases from J, with 17 bases between. Germline values: CDR1 ENHRY, CDR2 SYGVKD. CDR3 length: 14 amino acids. DNA for the CDR3: TGTGCCATCAGTCCCCCCTTGCAGGGAAGTGGCTACACCTTC. It codes for CAISPPLQGSGYTF.

The table lists this clone with a count of one. The chain is built from TRBV7-2 and TRBJ2-1; possibly TRBD1 for D (7 bases). The germline gives CDR1 SGHTA, CDR2 FQGNSA. Trimming left V 3 bases short and J 4 bases short, with 13 bases between. CDR3 length equals 15 residues. The CDR3 sequence: CASSFQGGVYNEQFF. DNA of the CDR3: TGTGCCAGCAGCTTCCAGGGGGGAGTTTACAATGAGCAGTTCTTC. The full variable domain, its missing parts supplied by reference TRBV7-2 and TRBJ2-1, is GAGVSQSPSNKVTEKGKDVELRCDPISGHTALYWYRQSLGQGLEFLIYFQGNSAPDKSGLPSDRFSAERTGGSVSTLTIQRTQQEDSAVYLCASSFQGGVYNEQFFGPGTRLTVL.

The chain links TRBV11-2 to TRBJ2-2, with D possibly being TRBD1 (6 bases). V was pared by 3 bases and J by 2 bases, with 7 bases between. Per the germline V gene, CDR1 is SGHAT and CDR2 is FQNNGV. The CDR3 extends over 14 amino acids. CDR3 in amino acids: CASSLDRNTGELFF. The CDR3, as DNA: TGTGCCAGCAGCTTGGACAGAAACACCGGGGAGCTGTTTTTT.

The chain recombines TRBV5-4 with TRBJ2-2; 7 bases map to TRBD1. Unmatched junction bases numbered 11, after V lost 5 bases and J lost 1 base. The CDR3 length is 17 residues. Per germline, CDR1 SGHNT and CDR2 YYREEE (reference sequence). This chain's CDR3 is CASRPEQGLRNTGELFF. The CDR3 DNA sequence: TGTGCCAGCAGACCTGAACAGGGGCTTCGGAACACCGGGGAGCTGTTTTTT.

In its sample, this clone was seen once. The chain links TRBV5-1 to TRBJ1-4; D may be TRBD1 (5 bases). CDR1 is SGHRS and CDR2 is YFSETQ in the germline V gene. The CDR3 sequence is 16 residues long. Trimming cost V 3 bases and J 5 bases, with 17 bases left between them. The CDR3: CASSSTPGTLNEKLFF. For the CDR3, the DNA is TGCGCCAGCAGCTCTACCCCCGGGACTCTGAATGAAAAACTGTTTTTT.

The V and J genes are TRBV6-1 and TRBJ2-7; 8 bases agree with TRBD2. Looked up from germline, CDR1 is MNHNS and CDR2 is SASEGT. This CDR3 contains 14 residues. V lost 5 bases to trimming and J lost 2 bases; unmatched junction nucleotides: 5. CDR3 in amino acids: CASSKLAVAYEQYF. The CDR3 DNA sequence: TGTGCCAGCAGTAAACTAGCGGTAGCCTACGAGCAGTACTTC.

The chain carries TRBV21-1 and TRBJ2-7; TRBD2 is taken as the D call from the table, unchecked against the DNA. TRBV21-1 is tagged as a pseudogene. This CDR3 is built from 16 residues. CDR3 amino acids: CASSKAWRGSSYEQYF. The CDR3 DNA sequence: TGTGCCAGCAGCAAAGCTTGGCGGGGGAGCTCCTACGAGCAGTACTTC.

This clone showed up just once. V gene TRBV9 combines with J gene TRBJ2-3; D ambiguous. Trimming removed 0 bases from V and 3 bases from J, with 11 bases in between. Germline CDR1 and CDR2: SGDLS and YYNGEE. The CDR3 has 15 residues. The CDR3, as DNA: TGTGCCAGCAGCGTAGATATGGGTAAAACAGATACGCAGTATTTT. It specifies CASSVDMGKTDTQYF.

The chain carries TRBV7-8 and TRBJ2-1; 8 bases agree with TRBD2. Per the germline V gene, CDR1 is SGHVS and CDR2 is FQNEAQ. CDR3 size: 16 residues. The junction had 6 bases not matched to a gene; V was cut back by 0 bases and J by 5 bases. CDR3 region: CASSLAGLVLDNEQFF. CDR3 DNA: TGTGCCAGCAGCTTAGCGGGACTAGTATTAGACAATGAGCAGTTCTTC.

The chain links TRBV7-9 to TRBJ1-4, with D perhaps TRBD1 (5 bases). Germline lookup yields CDR1 SEHNR and CDR2 FQNEAQ (reference sequence). The CDR3 spans 13 residues. Trimming pared 5 bases from V and 8 bases from J, leaving 12 bases between. The CDR3 spells CASSRGASEKLFF. The CDR3 DNA follows: TGTGCCAGCAGCCGAGGGGCCTCGGAAAAACTGTTTTTT. The full variable domain, in which reference TRBV7-9 and TRBJ1-4 provide the parts outside the CDR3, is DTGVSQNPRHKITKRGQNVTFRCDPISEHNRLYWYRQTLGQGPEFLTYFQNEAQLEKSRLLSDRFSAERPKGSFSTLEIQRTEQGDSAMYLCASSRGASEKLFFGSGTQLSVL.

In regard to this clone: At one end the junction does not follow the germline gene, possibly because of a read error. This sequence joins TRBV19 and TRBJ1-2; D gene uncertain. The germline gives CDR1 LNHDA, CDR2 SQIVND (reference sequence). The CDR3 totals 13 residues. CDR3 protein: CASSQLANYGHTF. The CDR3 bases are TGTGCCAGTAGCCAATTAGCTAACTATGGCCACACCTTC.

V gene TRBV7-7 combines with J gene TRBJ2-2, with TRBD2 matching 10 bases. The CDR3 has 16 amino acids. The V gene's germline CDR1 is SSHAT and CDR2 FNYEAQ (reference sequence). V gave up 5 bases and J gave up 1 base; unmatched junction bases: 4. The CDR3 DNA reads TGTGCCAGCAGCCCACGGACTAGCGGGAACACCGGGGAGCTGTTTTTT. It yields the protein CASSPRTSGNTGELFF.

This sequence joins TRBV7-9 and TRBJ2-3, with D possibly matching TRBD2 (5 bases). V was cut by 7 bases and J by 0 bases, with 17 bases left in between. From germline, CDR1 is SEHNR and CDR2 FQNEAQ (reference sequence). The CDR3 runs to 16 residues. The CDR3 protein is CASTDQRAESTDTQYF. CDR3 sequence (DNA): TGTGCCAGCACCGACCAGAGGGCAGAGAGCACAGATACGCAGTATTTT.

J is TRBJ2-7 and V is TRBV28, with a possible D match to TRBD2 (5 bases). V was trimmed by 1 base and J by 1 base, leaving 14 bases between them. The CDR3 consists of 16 residues. Per germline, CDR1 MDHEN and CDR2 SYDVKM. This CDR3 is CASSLLGVRRSYEQYF. The DNA for the CDR3 is TGTGCCAGCAGTTTATTAGGCGTAAGGAGGTCCTACGAGCAGTACTTC.

The chain carries TRBV11-2 and TRBJ2-1; D is unresolved. V shed 2 bases and J shed 7 bases, with 15 bases lying between them. CDR1 SGHAT and CDR2 FQNNGV come from the germline V gene. This CDR3 contains 15 residues. The CDR3 loop is CASSLRVSFGNEQFF. In nucleotides, the CDR3 is TGTGCCAGCAGCTTAAGGGTTTCTTTCGGGAATGAGCAGTTCTTC.